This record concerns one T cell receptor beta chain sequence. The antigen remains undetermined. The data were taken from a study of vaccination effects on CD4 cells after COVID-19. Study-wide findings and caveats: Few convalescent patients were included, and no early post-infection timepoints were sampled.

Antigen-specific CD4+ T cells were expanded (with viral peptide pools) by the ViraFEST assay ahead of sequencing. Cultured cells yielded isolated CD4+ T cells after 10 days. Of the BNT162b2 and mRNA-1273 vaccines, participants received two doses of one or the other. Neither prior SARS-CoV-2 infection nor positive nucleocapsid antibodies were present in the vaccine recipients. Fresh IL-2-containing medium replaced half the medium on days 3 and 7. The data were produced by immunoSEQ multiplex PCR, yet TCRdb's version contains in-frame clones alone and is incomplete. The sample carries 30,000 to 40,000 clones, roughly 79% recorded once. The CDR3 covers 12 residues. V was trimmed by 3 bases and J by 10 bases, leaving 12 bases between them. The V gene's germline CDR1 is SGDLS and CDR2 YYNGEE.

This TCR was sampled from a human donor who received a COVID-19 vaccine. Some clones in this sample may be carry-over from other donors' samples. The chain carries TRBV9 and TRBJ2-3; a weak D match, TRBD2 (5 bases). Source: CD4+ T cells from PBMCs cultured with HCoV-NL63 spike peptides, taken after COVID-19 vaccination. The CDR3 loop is CASSALANSQYF. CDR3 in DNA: TGTGCCAGCAGCGCCTTAGCGAACTCGCAGTATTTT.